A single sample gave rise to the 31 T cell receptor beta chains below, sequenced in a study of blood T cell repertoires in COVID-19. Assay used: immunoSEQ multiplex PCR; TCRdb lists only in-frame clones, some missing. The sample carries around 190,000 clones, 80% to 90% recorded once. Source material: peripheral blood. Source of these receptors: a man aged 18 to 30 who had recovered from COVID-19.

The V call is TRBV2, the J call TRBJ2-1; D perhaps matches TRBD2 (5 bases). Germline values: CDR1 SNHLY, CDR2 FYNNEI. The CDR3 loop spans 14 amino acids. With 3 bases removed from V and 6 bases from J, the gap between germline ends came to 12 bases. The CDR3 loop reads CASSDFAGLNEQFF. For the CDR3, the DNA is TGTGCCAGCAGTGATTTTGCGGGCCTCAATGAGCAGTTCTTC. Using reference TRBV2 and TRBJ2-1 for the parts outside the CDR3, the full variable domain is EPEVTQTPSHQVTQMGQEVILRCVPISNHLYFYWYRQILGQKVEFLVSFYNNEISEKSEIFDDQFSVERPDGSNFTLKIRSTKLEDSAMYFCASSDFAGLNEQFFGPGTRLTVL.

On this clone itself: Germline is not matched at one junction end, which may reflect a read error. The CDR3 region has the DNA TGTGCCTGCAGGAGGGACAGAGCCACAGATACGCAGTATTTT. This sequence encodes CACRRDRATDTQYF. The chain employs TRBV6-5 and TRBJ2-3; D may be TRBD1 (7 bases). The germline V gene has CDR1 MNHEY and CDR2 SVGAGI. The CDR3 has 14 residues.

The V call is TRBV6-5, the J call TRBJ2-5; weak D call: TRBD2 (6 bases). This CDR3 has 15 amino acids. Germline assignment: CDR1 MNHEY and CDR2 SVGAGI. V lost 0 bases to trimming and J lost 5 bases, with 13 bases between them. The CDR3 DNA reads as TGTGCCAGCAGTTACTCGAGGGTCCGGGAGGAGACCCAGTACTTC. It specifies CASSYSRVREETQYF.

The DNA for the CDR3 is TGTGCCAGCAGTGAACGACAGGGGGGGGCTTTCTTT. Translating gives CASSERQGGAFF. This chain links TRBV2 with TRBJ1-1, with 9 bases identical to TRBD1. Germline CDR1 and CDR2: SNHLY and FYNNEI. This CDR3 is 12 amino acids long. V lost 2 bases to trimming and J lost 11 bases; unmatched junction nucleotides: 3.

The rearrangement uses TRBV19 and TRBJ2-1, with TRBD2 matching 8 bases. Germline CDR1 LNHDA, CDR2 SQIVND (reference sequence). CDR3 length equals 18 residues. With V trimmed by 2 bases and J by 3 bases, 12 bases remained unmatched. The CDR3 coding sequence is TGTGCCAGTAGTATACCTCCATCCGTAGCGGGGTACTACAATGAGCAGTTCTTC. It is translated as CASSIPPSVAGYYNEQFF.

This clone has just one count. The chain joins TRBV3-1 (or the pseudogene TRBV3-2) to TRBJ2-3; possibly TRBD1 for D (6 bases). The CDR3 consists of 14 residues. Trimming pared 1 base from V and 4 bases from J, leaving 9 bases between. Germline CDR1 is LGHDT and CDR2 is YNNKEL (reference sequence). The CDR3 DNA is TGTGCCAGCAGCCAAGGAGGGGGTGCAGATACGCAGTATTTT. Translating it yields CASSQGGGADTQYF.

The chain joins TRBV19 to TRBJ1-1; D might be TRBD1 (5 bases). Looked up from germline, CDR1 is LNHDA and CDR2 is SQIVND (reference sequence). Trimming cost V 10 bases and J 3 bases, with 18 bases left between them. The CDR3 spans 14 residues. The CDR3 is CATRQLLTDTEAFF. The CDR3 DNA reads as TGTGCCACCCGACAGCTATTGACAGACACTGAAGCTTTCTTT.

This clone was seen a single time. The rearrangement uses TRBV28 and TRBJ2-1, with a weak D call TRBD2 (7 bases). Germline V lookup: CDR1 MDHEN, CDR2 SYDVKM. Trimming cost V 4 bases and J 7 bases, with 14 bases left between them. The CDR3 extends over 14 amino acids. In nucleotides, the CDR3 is TGTGCCAGCAGTTCCGCGGGGGCAGGGAATGAGCAGTTCTTC. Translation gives CASSSAGAGNEQFF.

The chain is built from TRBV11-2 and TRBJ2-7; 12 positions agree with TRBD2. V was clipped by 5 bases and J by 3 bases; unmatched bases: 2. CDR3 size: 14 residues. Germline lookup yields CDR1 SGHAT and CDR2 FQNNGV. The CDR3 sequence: CASSLLAGGYEQYF. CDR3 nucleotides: TGTGCCAGCAGCCTACTAGCGGGAGGCTACGAGCAGTACTTC.

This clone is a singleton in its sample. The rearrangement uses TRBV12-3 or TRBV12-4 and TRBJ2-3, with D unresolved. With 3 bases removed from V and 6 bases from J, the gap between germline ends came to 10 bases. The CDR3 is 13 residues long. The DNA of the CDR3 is TGTGCCAGCAGTTTCCGCTCTGAGGATACGCAGTATTTT. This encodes CASSFRSEDTQYF.

CDR3: CASSVGDSNNEQFF. As DNA, the CDR3 is TGTGCCAGCAGCGTAGGAGACAGCAACAATGAGCAGTTCTTC. This chain links TRBV9 with TRBJ2-1; D may be TRBD1 (5 bases). Germline V gene sequence: CDR1 SGDLS, CDR2 YYNGEE. V lost 0 bases, J lost 5 bases, and 9 bases lay in between. The CDR3 loop spans 14 amino acids.

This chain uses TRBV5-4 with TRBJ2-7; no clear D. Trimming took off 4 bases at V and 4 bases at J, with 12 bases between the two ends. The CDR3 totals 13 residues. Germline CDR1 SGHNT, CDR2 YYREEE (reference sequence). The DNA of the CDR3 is TGTGCCAGCAGCACGGGTAGCCTGTACGAGCAGTACTTC. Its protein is CASSTGSLYEQYF. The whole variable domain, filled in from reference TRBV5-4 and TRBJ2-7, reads ETGVTQSPTHLIKTRGQQVTLRCSSQSGHNTVSWYQQALGQGPQFIFQYYREEENGRGNFPPRFSGLQFPNYSSELNVNALELDDSALYLCASSTGSLYEQYFGPGTRLTVT.

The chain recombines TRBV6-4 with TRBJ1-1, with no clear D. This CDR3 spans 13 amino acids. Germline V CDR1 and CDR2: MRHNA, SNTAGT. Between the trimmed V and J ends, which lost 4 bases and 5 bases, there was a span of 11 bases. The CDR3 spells CASSVDVETEAFF. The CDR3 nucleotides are TGTGCCAGCAGTGTTGATGTTGAGACTGAAGCTTTCTTT.

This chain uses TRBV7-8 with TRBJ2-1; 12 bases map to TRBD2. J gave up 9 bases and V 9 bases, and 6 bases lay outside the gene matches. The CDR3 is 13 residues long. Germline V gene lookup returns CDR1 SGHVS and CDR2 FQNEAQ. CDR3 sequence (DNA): TGTGCCAGTATGACTAGCGGGAGTCCTGAGCAGTTCTTC. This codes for CASMTSGSPEQFF.

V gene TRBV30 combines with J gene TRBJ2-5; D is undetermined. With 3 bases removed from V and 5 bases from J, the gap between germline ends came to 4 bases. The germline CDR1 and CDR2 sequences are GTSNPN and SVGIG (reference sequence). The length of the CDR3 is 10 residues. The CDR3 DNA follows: TGTGCCTGGAGCCAGGAGACCCAGTACTTC. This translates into CAWSQETQYF. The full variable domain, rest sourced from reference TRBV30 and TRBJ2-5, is SQTIHQWPATLVQPVGSPLSLECTVEGTSNPNLYWYRQAAGRGLQLLFYSVGIGQISSEVPQNLSASRPQDRQFILSSKKLLLSDSGFYLCAWSQETQYFGPGTRLLVL.

The CDR3 nucleotides read TGTGCCAGCAGCGTAATGGCGGAGGGTAACTATGGCTACACCTTC. This encodes CASSVMAEGNYGYTF. This sequence joins TRBV7-8 and TRBJ1-2; D not resolved. Deletions cut 5 bases from V and 1 base from J, with 14 bases between. Germline CDR1 reads SGHVS; CDR2 reads FQNEAQ. The CDR3 spans 15 residues. Drawing the rest from reference TRBV7-8 and TRBJ1-2, the complete variable domain is GAGVSQSPRYKVAKRGQDVALRCDPISGHVSLFWYQQALGQGPEFLTYFQNEAQLDKSGLPSDRFFAERPEGSVSTLKIQRTQQEDSAVYLCASSVMAEGNYGYTFGSGTRLTVV.

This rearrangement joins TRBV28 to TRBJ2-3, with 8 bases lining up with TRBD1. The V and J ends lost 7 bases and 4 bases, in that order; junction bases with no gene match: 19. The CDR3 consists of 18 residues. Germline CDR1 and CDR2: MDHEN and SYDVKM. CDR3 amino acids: CASTRAGTGRGRADTQYF. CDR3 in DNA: TGTGCCAGCACCAGGGCCGGAACCGGCAGGGGGCGGGCAGATACGCAGTATTTT.

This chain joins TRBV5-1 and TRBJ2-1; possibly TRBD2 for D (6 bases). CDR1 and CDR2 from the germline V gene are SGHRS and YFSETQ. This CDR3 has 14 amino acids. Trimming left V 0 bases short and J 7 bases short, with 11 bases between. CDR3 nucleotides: TGCGCCAGCAGCTTGGCGGAGGCGGGGAATGAGCAGTTCTTC. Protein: CASSLAEAGNEQFF.

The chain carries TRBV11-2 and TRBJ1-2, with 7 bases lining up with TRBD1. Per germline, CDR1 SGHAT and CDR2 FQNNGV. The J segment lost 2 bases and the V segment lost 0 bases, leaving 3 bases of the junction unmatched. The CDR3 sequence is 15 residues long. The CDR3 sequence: CASSLDQGGNYGYTF. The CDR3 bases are TGTGCCAGCAGCTTAGATCAGGGGGGCAACTATGGCTACACCTTC.

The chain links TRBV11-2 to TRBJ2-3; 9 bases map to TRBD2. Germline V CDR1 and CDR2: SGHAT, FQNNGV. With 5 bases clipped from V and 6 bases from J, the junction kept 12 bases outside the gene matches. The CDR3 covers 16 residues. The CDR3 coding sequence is TGTGCCAGCAGCCCGAGGGGGTTAGCGGGAGTCGATACGCAGTATTTT. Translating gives CASSPRGLAGVDTQYF. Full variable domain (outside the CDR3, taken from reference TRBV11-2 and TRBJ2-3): EAGVAQSPRYKIIEKRQSVAFWCNPISGHATLYWYQQILGQGPKLLIQFQNNGVVDDSQLPKDRFSAERLKGVDSTLKIQPAKLEDSAVYLCASSPRGLAGVDTQYFGPGTRLTVL.

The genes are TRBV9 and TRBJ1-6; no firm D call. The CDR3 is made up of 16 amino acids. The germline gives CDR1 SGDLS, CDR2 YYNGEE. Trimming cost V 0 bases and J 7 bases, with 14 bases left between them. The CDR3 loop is CASSVVADSGNSPLHF. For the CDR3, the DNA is TGTGCCAGCAGCGTAGTGGCAGACTCGGGGAATTCACCCCTCCACTTT. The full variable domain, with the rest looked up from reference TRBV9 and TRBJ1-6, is DSGVTQTPKHLITATGQRVTLRCSPRSGDLSVYWYQQSLDQGLQFLIQYYNGEERAKGNILERFSAQQFPDLHSELNLSSLELGDSALYFCASSVVADSGNSPLHFGNGTRLTVT.

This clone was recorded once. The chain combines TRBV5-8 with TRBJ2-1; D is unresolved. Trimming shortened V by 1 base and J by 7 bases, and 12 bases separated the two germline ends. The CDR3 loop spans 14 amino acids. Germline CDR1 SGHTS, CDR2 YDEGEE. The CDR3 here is CASSLRLPENEQFF. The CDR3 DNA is TGTGCCAGCAGCTTGAGACTCCCGGAGAATGAGCAGTTCTTC.

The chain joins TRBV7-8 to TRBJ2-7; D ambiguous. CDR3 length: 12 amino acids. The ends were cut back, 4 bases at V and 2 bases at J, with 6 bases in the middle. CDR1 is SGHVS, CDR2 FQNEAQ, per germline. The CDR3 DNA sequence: TGTGCCAGCAGCTCCCCGGCCTACGAGCAGTACTTC. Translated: CASSSPAYEQYF.

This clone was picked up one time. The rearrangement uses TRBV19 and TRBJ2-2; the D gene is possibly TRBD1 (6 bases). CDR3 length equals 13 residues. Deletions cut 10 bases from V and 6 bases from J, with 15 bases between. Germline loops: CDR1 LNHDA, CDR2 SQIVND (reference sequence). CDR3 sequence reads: CATTGSRAGELFF. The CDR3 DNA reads TGTGCCACCACAGGGTCGAGGGCCGGGGAGCTGTTTTTT.

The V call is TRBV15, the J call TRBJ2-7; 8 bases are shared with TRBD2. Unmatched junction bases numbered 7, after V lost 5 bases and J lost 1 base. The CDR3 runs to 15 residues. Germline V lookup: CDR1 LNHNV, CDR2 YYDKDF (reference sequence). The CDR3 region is CATSPRIAGSYEQYF. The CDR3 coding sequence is TGTGCCACCAGCCCCAGGATAGCGGGGTCCTACGAGCAGTACTTC. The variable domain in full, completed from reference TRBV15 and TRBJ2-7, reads DAMVIQNPRYQVTQFGKPVTLSCSQTLNHNVMYWYQQKSSQAPKLLFHYYDKDFNNEADTPDNFQSRRPNTSFCFLDIRSPGLGDTAMYLCATSPRIAGSYEQYFGPGTRLTVT.

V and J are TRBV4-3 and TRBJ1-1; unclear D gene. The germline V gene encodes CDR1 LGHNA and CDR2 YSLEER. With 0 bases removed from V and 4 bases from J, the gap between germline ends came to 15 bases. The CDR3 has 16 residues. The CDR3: CASSQESGVRPTEAFF. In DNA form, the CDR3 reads TGCGCCAGCAGCCAAGAAAGCGGGGTGCGGCCCACTGAAGCTTTCTTT.

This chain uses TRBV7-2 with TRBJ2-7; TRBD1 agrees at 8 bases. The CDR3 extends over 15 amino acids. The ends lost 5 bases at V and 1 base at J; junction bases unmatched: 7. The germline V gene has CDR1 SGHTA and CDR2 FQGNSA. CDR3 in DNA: TGTGCCAGCAGCGCGGATTGGACAGGGTCCTACGAGCAGTACTTC. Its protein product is CASSADWTGSYEQYF.

This chain's CDR3 is CASSSGLASYEQYF. CDR3 coding DNA: TGTGCCAGCAGCTCAGGGTTGGCATCCTACGAGCAGTACTTC. The V gene is TRBV27, the J gene TRBJ2-7, with D tentatively TRBD1 (5 bases). The V end lost 6 bases, the J end lost 1 base, and 13 bases lay between the germline ends. CDR1 and CDR2 from the germline V gene are MNHEY and SMNVEV (reference sequence). The CDR3 is 14 amino acids.

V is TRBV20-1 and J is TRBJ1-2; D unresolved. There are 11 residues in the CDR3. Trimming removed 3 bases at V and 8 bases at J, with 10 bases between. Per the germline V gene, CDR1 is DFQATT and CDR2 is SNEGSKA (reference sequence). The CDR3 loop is CSASKAGGYTF. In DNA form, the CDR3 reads TGCAGTGCTAGTAAAGCGGGAGGCTACACCTTC.

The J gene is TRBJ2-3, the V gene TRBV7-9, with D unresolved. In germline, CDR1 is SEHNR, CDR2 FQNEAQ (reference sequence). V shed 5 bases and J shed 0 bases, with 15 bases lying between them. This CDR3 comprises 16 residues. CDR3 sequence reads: CASSHLSFSSTDTQYF. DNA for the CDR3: TGTGCCAGCAGCCATCTATCGTTTAGTAGCACAGATACGCAGTATTTT. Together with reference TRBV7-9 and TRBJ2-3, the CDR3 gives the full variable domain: DTGVSQNPRHKITKRGQNVTFRCDPISEHNRLYWYRQTLGQGPEFLTYFQNEAQLEKSRLLSDRFSAERPKGSFSTLEIQRTEQGDSAMYLCASSHLSFSSTDTQYFGPGTRLTVL.

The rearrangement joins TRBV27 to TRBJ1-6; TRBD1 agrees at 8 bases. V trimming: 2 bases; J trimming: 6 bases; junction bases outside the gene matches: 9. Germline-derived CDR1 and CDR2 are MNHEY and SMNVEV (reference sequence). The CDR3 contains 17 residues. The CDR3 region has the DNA TGTGCCAGCAGTTTAAACCAACAGGGGGGGGTTAATTCACCCCTCCACTTT. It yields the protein CASSLNQQGGVNSPLHF.